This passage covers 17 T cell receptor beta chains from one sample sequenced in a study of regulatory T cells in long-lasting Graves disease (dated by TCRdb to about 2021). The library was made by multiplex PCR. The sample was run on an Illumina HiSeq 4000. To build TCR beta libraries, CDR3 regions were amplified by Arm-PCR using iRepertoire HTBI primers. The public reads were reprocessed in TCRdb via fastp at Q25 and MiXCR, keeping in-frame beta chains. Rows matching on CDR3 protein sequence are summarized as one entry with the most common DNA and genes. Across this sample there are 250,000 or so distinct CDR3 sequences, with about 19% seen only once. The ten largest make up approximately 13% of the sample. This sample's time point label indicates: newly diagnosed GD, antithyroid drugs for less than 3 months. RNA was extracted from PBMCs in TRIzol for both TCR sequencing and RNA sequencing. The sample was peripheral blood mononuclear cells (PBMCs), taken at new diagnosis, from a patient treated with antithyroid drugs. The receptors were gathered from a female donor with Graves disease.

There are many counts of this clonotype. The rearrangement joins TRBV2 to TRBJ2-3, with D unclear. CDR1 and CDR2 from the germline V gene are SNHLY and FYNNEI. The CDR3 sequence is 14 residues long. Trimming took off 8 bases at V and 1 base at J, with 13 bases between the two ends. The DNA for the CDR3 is TGTGCCAGCGGTAGGAGCGCCCGCACAGATACGCAGTATTTT. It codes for CASGRSARTDTQYF. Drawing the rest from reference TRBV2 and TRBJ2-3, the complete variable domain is EPEVTQTPSHQVTQMGQEVILRCVPISNHLYFYWYRQILGQKVEFLVSFYNNEISEKSEIFDDQFSVERPDGSNFTLKIRSTKLEDSAMYFCASGRSARTDTQYFGPGTRLTVL.

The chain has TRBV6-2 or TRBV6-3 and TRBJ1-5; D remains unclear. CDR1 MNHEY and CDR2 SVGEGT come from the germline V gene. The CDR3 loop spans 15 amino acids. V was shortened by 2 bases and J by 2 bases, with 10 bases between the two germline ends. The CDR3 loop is CASSYNRQGNQPQHF. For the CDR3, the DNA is TGTGCCAGCAGTTACAACCGGCAGGGCAATCAGCCCCAGCATTTT.

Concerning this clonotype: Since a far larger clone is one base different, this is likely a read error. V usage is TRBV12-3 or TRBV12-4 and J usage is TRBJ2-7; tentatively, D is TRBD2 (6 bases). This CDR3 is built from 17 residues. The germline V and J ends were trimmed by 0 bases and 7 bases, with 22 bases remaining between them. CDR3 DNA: TGTGCCAGCAGTTTAGCGCTAGGGGAGGCGGTCTACAATGAGCAGTACTTC. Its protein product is CASSLALGEAVYNEQYF.

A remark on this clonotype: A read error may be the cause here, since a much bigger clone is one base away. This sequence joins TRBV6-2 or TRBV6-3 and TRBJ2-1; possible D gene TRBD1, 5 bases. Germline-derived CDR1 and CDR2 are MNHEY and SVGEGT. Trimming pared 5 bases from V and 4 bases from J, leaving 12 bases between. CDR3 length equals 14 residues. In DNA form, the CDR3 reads TGTGCCAGCAGTACAGGTATTGGGTACAATGAGCAGTTCTTC. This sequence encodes CASSTGIGYNEQFF.

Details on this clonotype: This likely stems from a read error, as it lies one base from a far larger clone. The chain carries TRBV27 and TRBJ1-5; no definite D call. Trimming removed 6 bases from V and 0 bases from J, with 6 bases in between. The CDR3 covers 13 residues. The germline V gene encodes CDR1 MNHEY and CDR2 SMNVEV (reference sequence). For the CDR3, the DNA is TGTGCCAGCAGCCGGAATAGCAATCAGCCCCAGCATTTT. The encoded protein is CASSRNSNQPQHF.

The CDR3 DNA sequence: TGTGCCAGCAGCCCTAGCGGGAGGGCCCAGCCCCAGTACTTC. Translation: CASSPSGRAQPQYF. The chain combines TRBV7-2 with TRBJ2-5; TRBD2 aligns across 12 bases. CDR3 length: 14 residues. Germline-derived CDR1 and CDR2 are SGHTA and FQGNSA. J gave up 9 bases and V 5 bases, and 7 bases lay outside the gene matches.

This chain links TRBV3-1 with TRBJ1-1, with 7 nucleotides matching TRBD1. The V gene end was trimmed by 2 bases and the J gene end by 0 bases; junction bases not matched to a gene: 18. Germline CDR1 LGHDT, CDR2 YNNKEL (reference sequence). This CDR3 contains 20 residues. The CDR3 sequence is CASSQYRRGQNLYLNTEAFF. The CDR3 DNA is TGTGCCAGCAGCCAATACCGGAGGGGACAGAATCTTTACCTGAACACTGAAGCTTTCTTT.

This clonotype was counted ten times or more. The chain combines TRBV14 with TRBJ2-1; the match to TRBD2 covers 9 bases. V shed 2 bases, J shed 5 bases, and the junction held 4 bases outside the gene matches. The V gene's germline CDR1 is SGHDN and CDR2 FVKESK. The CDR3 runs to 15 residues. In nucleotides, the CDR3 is TGTGCCAGCAGCCAAATAGCGGGGGCGAACAATGAGCAGTTCTTC. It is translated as CASSQIAGANNEQFF.

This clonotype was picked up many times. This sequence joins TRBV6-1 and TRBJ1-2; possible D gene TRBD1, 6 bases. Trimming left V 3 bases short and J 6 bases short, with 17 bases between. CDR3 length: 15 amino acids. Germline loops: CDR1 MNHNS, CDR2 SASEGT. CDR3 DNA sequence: TGTGCCAGCAGTGACCGAAGCCGACAGGAGCATGGCTACACCTTC. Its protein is CASSDRSRQEHGYTF.

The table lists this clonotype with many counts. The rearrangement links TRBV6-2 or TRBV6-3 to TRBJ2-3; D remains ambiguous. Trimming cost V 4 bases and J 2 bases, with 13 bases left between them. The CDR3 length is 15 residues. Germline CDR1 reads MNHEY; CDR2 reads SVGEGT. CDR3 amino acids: CASSFIASFTDTQYF. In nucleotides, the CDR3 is TGTGCCAGCAGTTTCATTGCTTCCTTCACAGATACGCAGTATTTT.

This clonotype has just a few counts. The CDR3 nucleotides are TGTGCCATCCGTTCCGAGGGCGGGGAGCTGTTTTTT. This sequence encodes CAIRSEGGELFF. This chain links TRBV10-3 with TRBJ2-2, with D perhaps TRBD2 (5 bases). The CDR3 is 12 amino acids. V was clipped by 8 bases and J by 7 bases, with 11 bases between them. Germline-derived CDR1 and CDR2 are ENHRY and SYGVKD.

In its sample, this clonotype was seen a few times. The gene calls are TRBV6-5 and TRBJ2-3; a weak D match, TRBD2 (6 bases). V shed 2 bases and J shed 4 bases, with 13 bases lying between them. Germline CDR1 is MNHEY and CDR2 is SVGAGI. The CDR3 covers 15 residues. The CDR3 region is CASSYVPGVADTQYF. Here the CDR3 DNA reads TGTGCCAGCAGTTACGTCCCGGGGGTGGCAGATACGCAGTATTTT.

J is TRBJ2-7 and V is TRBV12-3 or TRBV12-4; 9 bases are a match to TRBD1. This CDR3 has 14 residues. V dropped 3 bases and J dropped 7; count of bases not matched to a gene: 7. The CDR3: CASSFGTGTAEQYF. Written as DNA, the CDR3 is TGTGCCAGCAGTTTTGGGACAGGGACAGCGGAGCAGTACTTC.

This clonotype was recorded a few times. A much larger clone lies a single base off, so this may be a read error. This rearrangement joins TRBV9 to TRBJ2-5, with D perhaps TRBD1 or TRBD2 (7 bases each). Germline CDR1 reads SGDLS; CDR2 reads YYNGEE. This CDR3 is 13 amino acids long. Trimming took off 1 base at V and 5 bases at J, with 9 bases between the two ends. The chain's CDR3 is CASSVQGGETQYF. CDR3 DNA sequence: TGTGCCAGCAGCGTACAGGGGGGGGAGACCCAGTACTTC.

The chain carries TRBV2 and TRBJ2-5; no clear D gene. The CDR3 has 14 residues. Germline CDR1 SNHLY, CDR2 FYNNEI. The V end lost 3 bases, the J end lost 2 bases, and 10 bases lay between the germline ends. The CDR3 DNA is TGTGCCAGCAGTGAGTTACAGAATCAAGAGACCCAGTACTTC. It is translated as CASSELQNQETQYF.

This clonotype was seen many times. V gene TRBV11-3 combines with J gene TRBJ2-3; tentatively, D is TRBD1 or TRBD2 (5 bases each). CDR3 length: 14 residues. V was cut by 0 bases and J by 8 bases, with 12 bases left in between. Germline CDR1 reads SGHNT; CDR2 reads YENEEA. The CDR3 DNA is TGTGCCAGCAGCTTAGATCAAAAGAGGGGTACGCAGTATTTT. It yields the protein CASSLDQKRGTQYF. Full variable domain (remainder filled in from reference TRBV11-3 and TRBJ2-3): EAGVVQSPRYKIIEKKQPVAFWCNPISGHNTLYWYLQNLGQGPELLIRYENEEAVDDSQLPKDRFSAERLKGVDSTLKIQPAELGDSAVYLCASSLDQKRGTQYFGPGTRLTVL.

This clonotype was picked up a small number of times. CDR3 amino acids: CAWSLGQGAAEQYF. The DNA of the CDR3 is TGTGCCTGGAGTCTAGGACAGGGGGCTGCCGAGCAGTACTTC. J is TRBJ2-7 and V is TRBV30; 11 positions agree with TRBD1. The CDR3 is 14 amino acids. With V trimmed by 2 bases and J by 6 bases, 6 bases remained unmatched. Germline V lookup: CDR1 GTSNPN, CDR2 SVGIG (reference sequence).